The T cell receptor beta chain under discussion was sequenced for a study of T cell repertoires in cytomegalovirus infection. Study-level information: CMV epitopes that were recently identified and HLA-C-restricted were used alongside well-studied HLA-B-restricted ones. CMV infection plus the matching HLA type was flagged by public TCR beta signatures.

This clonotype came up once. The antigen is undetermined. One entry per CDR3 protein results from TCRdb running MiXCR on the reads. The sample includes about 280,000 distinct CDR3 sequences, roughly a fifth seen only once; the top ten take roughly 20%. Per the germline V gene, CDR1 is SGHNT and CDR2 is YYREEE (reference sequence). Deletions cut 1 base from V and 9 bases from J, with 8 bases between. The CDR3 runs to 12 residues. The rearrangement uses TRBV5-4 and TRBJ2-1, with D hard to call. The sequence came from a human donor in good health (CMV status not recorded). Some clones in this sample may be carry-over from other donors' samples. Sequenced material: cultured PBMCs, taken from culture after CMV antigen stimulation. CDR3 loop: CASSLQRVEQFF. Written as DNA, the CDR3 is TGTGCCAGCAGCTTGCAACGGGTTGAGCAGTTCTTC.